Following are 18 T cell receptor beta chains from one sample sequenced in a study of regulatory T cells. Broader study findings: In CD3G-deficient patients, conventional CD4+ T cells were enriched for hydrophobic CDR3 residues at positions 6 and 7.

Their target antigens are unknown. Primers: 52 TRBV forward and 13 TRBJ reverse. The assay was immunoSEQ multiplex PCR, and TCRdb's table has in-frame clones only and misses some. The sample has some 30,000 clones; 85% to 95% are singletons. The sequencing sample was made of conventional CD4+ T cells sorted from blood. The receptors derive from a child under 10 years old with CD3G deficiency.

The table lists this clone with a count of one. The chain is built from TRBV28 and TRBJ1-1, with D tentatively TRBD1 (6 bases). The germline gives CDR1 MDHEN, CDR2 SYDVKM. This CDR3 contains 13 residues. Trimming took off 6 bases at V and 0 bases at J, with 8 bases between the two ends. The DNA of the CDR3 is TGTGCCAGCAGAAACAGGGTGAACACTGAAGCTTTCTTT. This encodes CASRNRVNTEAFF.

The genes are TRBV5-1 and TRBJ1-1; a possible D gene is TRBD1 (5 bases). The CDR3 is made up of 15 amino acids. The germline gives CDR1 SGHRS, CDR2 YFSETQ. V lost 0 bases and J lost 4, with 13 bases in between. This chain's CDR3 is CASSLEGRGGTEAFF. DNA for the CDR3: TGCGCCAGCAGCTTGGAGGGCCGGGGGGGCACTGAAGCTTTCTTT.

Note on this clone: In the same sample, other DNA sequences code for this CDR3. The CDR3 sequence is CASSFTDTQYF. In DNA, the CDR3 is TGTGCCAGCAGCTTTACAGATACGCAGTATTTT. The rearrangement uses TRBV28 and TRBJ2-3; D ambiguous. Trimming removed 6 bases from V and 3 bases from J, with 4 bases in between. This CDR3 has 11 amino acids. Germline CDR1 is MDHEN and CDR2 is SYDVKM.

CDR3 sequence: CASSMSSGSTSEQFF. For the CDR3, the DNA is TGCGCCAGCAGCATGTCTAGCGGGAGTACCAGTGAGCAGTTCTTC. The chain uses TRBV5-1 and TRBJ2-1; 10 bases agree with TRBD2. The germline gives CDR1 SGHRS, CDR2 YFSETQ. The CDR3 totals 15 residues. Trimming removed 4 bases from V and 9 bases from J; junction bases left unmatched: 10.

The rearrangement links TRBV28 to TRBJ2-1; tentative D call: TRBD2 (6 bases). This CDR3 contains 14 residues. Germline CDR1 is MDHEN and CDR2 is SYDVKM. The germline V and J ends were trimmed by 8 bases and 2 bases, with 13 bases remaining between them. In DNA form, the CDR3 reads TGTGCCAGCGTGTCGGGAGACCCCTACAATGAGCAGTTCTTC. It yields the protein CASVSGDPYNEQFF.

This clone was seen a single time. The chain couples TRBV28 to TRBJ2-2, with TRBD1 matching over 7 bases. CDR3 length: 14 amino acids. Trimming at V came to 2 bases and at J to 3 bases, leaving 0 bases not matched to a gene. Germline V CDR1 and CDR2: MDHEN, SYDVKM. The CDR3 region is CASSLQGDTGELFF. The DNA of the CDR3 is TGTGCCAGCAGTTTACAGGGGGACACCGGGGAGCTGTTTTTT. The full variable domain, completed using reference TRBV28 and TRBJ2-2, is DVKVTQSSRYLVKRTGEKVFLECVQDMDHENMFWYRQDPGLGLRLIYFSYDVKMKEKGDIPEGYSVSREKKERFSLILESASTNQTSMYLCASSLQGDTGELFFGEGSRLTVL.

V is TRBV28 and J is TRBJ2-7; D call uncertain. CDR3 length: 12 residues. V was trimmed by 3 bases and J by 6 bases, leaving 9 bases between them. CDR1 is MDHEN and CDR2 is SYDVKM in the germline V gene. The CDR3 DNA sequence: TGTGCCAGCAGTTTTCTTTTGAGCGAGCAGTACTTC. It is translated as CASSFLLSEQYF.

Notes on this clone: The germline gene is not matched at one end of the junction; a read error may be the cause. This chain connects TRBV28 to TRBJ2-7; D may correspond to TRBD1 or TRBD2 (5 bases each). Germline assignment: CDR1 MDHEN and CDR2 SYDVKM. The length of the CDR3 is 14 residues. The CDR3 nucleotides are TGTGCCAGCAGTTTACGACGGATGACGGGGCGACCCTCTTTC. The encoded protein is CASSLRRMTGRPSF.

V gene TRBV28 combines with J gene TRBJ2-5; the D is unclear. Gene TRBJ2-7 matches the end of the DNA better, so the J call may be wrong. The CDR3 covers 15 residues. Germline-derived CDR1 and CDR2 are MDHEN and SYDVKM. CDR3 amino acids: CASSLSRKGSYEQYF. For the CDR3, the DNA is TGTGCCAGCAGTTTGAGTAGGAAAGGCTCCTACGAGCAGTACTTC.

The chain has TRBV28 and TRBJ2-4; TRBD1 aligns across 9 bases. Germline assignment: CDR1 MDHEN and CDR2 SYDVKM. J lost 8 bases, V lost 5 bases, and 13 bases had no gene match. The CDR3 sequence is 16 residues long. The CDR3 region is CASSLSGTGWRDIQYF. The CDR3 region has the DNA TGTGCCAGCAGTCTATCCGGGACAGGGTGGAGGGACATTCAGTACTTC.

This chain links TRBV6-1 with TRBJ1-1; D is unresolved. The CDR3 extends over 12 amino acids. Trimming took 5 bases from V and 0 from J, leaving 4 bases between them. Germline assignment: CDR1 MNHNS and CDR2 SASEGT. CDR3 protein: CASSFMNTEAFF. The CDR3, as DNA: TGTGCCAGCAGTTTTATGAACACTGAAGCTTTCTTT.

This clone occurred once. J is TRBJ2-3 and V is TRBV5-1; D unresolved. Trimming stripped 0 bases from V and 5 bases from J, with 7 bases between. This CDR3 has 13 amino acids. Germline loops: CDR1 SGHRS, CDR2 YFSETQ. The DNA for the CDR3 is TGCGCCAGCAGCTTGGGGCTTAGAGATACGCAGTATTTT. It specifies CASSLGLRDTQYF.

A single count supports this clone. This sequence joins TRBV28 and TRBJ2-5; D gene uncertain. Germline CDR1 is MDHEN and CDR2 is SYDVKM. CDR3 length equals 12 residues. The V gene lost 4 bases and the J gene lost 7 bases, with 10 bases spanning the gap. The CDR3 bases are TGTGCCAGCAGTTCTCCGAGGCGGACCCAGTACTTC. Translating it yields CASSSPRRTQYF.

The genes are TRBV4-1 and TRBJ2-7; TRBD2 aligns across 14 bases. The J segment lost 2 bases and the V segment lost 0 bases, leaving 12 bases of the junction unmatched. The CDR3 spans 20 residues. The V gene's germline CDR1 is MGHRA and CDR2 YSYEKL. CDR3 residues: CASSQDRGLAGGYSPYEQYF. In DNA, the CDR3 is TGCGCCAGCAGCCAAGATAGAGGACTAGCGGGAGGTTACAGCCCCTACGAGCAGTACTTC.

The J gene is TRBJ2-7, the V gene TRBV7-9; a weak D match, TRBD2 (7 bases). CDR1 is SEHNR and CDR2 is FQNEAQ in the germline V gene (reference sequence). Trimming removed 5 bases from V and 6 bases from J, with 11 bases in between. The CDR3 loop spans 12 amino acids. The CDR3 here is CASSHAGAEQYF. The CDR3 coding sequence is TGTGCCAGCAGCCACGCGGGGGCCGAGCAGTACTTC.

The V and J genes are TRBV6-1 and TRBJ2-7; D call uncertain. The CDR3 is made up of 13 amino acids. The germline gives CDR1 MNHNS, CDR2 SASEGT. The germline V and J ends were trimmed by 0 bases and 3 bases, with 6 bases remaining between them. In nucleotides, the CDR3 is TGTGCCAGCAGTGAAGCCGAAGGCTACGAGCAGTACTTC. It specifies CASSEAEGYEQYF.

The chain employs TRBV4-1 and TRBJ1-4, with D hard to call. The V gene's germline CDR1 is MGHRA and CDR2 YSYEKL. Trimming took off 1 base at V and 7 bases at J, with 16 bases between the two ends. CDR3 size: 16 residues. The CDR3 sequence is CASSQAGRLYREKLFF. DNA for the CDR3: TGCGCCAGCAGCCAAGCGGGGAGGTTGTATCGTGAAAAACTGTTTTTT.

This rearrangement joins TRBV6-1 to TRBJ1-5; tentative D call: TRBD1 (6 bases). CDR1 and CDR2 (germline): MNHNS, SASEGT. Trimming took off 6 bases at V and 5 bases at J, with 11 bases between the two ends. The CDR3 sequence is 13 residues long. CDR3 loop: CASSRDIDQPQHF. CDR3 nucleotide sequence: TGTGCCAGCAGCCGGGACATTGATCAGCCCCAGCATTTT.